This entry is about one T cell receptor (beta chain). As yet, its antigen is unknown. The data were taken from a study of T cell responses to AZD1222 COVID-19 vaccine. Study-wide background: Pooling covered second doses at about 4 or about 12 weeks. Study-level findings and limits: Spike regions recognized by vaccine-associated CD4 TCRs spanned the protein, led by 160-218 and 743-854. Only a handful of AZD1222 recipients, several in all, had baseline seropositivity.

The protocol was immunoSEQ multiplex PCR, while the TCRdb copy is restricted to in-frame clones and leaves out a portion. The table has 130,000 to 150,000 clones, 70% to 90% seen once. The sample here was peripheral blood, taken on day 0 of AZD1222 vaccination. The TCR originated in an adult in good health.

The CDR3 loop is CASRYADGYTF. Written as DNA, the CDR3 is TGTGCCAGCAGATATGCCGATGGCTACACCTTC. The chain has TRBV7-9 and TRBJ1-2; D remains unclear. Germline CDR1 is SEHNR and CDR2 is FQNEAQ (reference sequence). Trimming took 6 bases from V and 6 from J, leaving 8 bases between them. The CDR3 is 11 amino acids.